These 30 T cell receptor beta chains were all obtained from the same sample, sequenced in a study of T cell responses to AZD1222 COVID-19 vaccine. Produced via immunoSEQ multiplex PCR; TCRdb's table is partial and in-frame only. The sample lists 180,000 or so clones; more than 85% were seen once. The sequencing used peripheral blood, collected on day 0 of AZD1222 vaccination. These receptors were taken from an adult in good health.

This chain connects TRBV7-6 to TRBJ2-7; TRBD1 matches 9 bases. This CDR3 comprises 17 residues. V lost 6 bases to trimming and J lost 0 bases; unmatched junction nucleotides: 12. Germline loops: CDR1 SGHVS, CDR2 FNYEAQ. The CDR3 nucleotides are TGTGCCAGCAGTTCTACGGAGGGGACAGGGAGCTCCTACGAGCAGTACTTC. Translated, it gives CASSSTEGTGSSYEQYF.

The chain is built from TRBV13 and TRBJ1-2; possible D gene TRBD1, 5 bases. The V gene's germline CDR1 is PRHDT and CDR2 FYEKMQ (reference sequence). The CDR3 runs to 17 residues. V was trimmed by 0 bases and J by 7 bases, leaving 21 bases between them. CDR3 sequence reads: CASSLGVAGLGAGGYTF. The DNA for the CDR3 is TGTGCCAGCAGCTTAGGGGTAGCAGGCCTAGGGGCTGGTGGCTACACCTTC.

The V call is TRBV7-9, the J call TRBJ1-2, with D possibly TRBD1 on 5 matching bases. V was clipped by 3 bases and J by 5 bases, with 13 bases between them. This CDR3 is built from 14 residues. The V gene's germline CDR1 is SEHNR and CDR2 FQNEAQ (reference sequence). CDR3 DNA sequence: TGTGCCAGCAGCTTGGGACTGTCATTTTATGGCTACACCTTC. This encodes CASSLGLSFYGYTF.

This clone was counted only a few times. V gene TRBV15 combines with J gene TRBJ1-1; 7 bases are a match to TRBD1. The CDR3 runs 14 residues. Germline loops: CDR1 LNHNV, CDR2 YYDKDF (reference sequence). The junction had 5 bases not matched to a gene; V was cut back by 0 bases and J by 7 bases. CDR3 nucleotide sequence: TGTGCCACCAGCAGAGATAGGGACAGCAATGAAGCTTTCTTT. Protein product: CATSRDRDSNEAFF.

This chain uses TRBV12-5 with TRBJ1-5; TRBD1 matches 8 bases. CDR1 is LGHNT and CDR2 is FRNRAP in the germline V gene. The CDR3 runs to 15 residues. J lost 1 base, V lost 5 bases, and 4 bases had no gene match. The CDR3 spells CASGQGARSNQPQHF. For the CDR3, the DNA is TGTGCTAGTGGTCAGGGGGCTAGGAGCAATCAGCCCCAGCATTTT. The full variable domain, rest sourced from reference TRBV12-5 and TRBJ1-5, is DARVTQTPRHKVTEMGQEVTMRCQPILGHNTVFWYRQTMMQGLELLAYFRNRAPLDDSGMPKDRFSAEMPDATLATLKIQPSEPRDSAVYFCASGQGARSNQPQHFGDGTRLSIL.

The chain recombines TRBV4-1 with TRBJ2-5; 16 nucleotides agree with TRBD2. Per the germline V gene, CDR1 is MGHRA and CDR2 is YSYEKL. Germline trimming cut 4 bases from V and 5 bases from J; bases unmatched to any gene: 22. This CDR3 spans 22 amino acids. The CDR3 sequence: CASSLRLPSSGTSGGARETQYF. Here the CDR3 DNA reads TGCGCCAGCAGCCTCAGGCTGCCATCTTCGGGGACTAGCGGGGGGGCCAGGGAGACCCAGTACTTC.

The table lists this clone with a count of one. The CDR3 loop is CASSRGSGNTIYF. CDR3 nucleotides: TGCGCCAGCAGCAGGGGATCTGGAAACACCATATATTTT. J is TRBJ1-3 and V is TRBV10-2; D may be TRBD1 (6 bases). The CDR3 spans 13 residues. V gave up 6 bases and J gave up 1 base, with 7 bases separating them. Germline V CDR1 and CDR2: WSHSY, SAAADI.

In DNA, the CDR3 is TGTGCCAGCAGTGAAGGCAGGGGGCGGGGTCAGCCCCAGCATTTT. This sequence encodes CASSEGRGRGQPQHF. This sequence joins TRBV6-1 and TRBJ1-5; 8 bases match TRBD1. The trim removed 1 base at V and 6 bases at J, leaving 5 bases unmatched. The germline gives CDR1 MNHNS, CDR2 SASEGT. The CDR3 sequence is 15 residues long.

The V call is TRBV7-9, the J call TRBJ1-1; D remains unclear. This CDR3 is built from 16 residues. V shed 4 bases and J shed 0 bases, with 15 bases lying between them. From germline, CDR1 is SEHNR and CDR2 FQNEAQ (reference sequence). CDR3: CASSSASGIVNTEAFF. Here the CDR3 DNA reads TGTGCCAGCAGCTCCGCATCCGGGATCGTGAACACTGAAGCTTTCTTT.

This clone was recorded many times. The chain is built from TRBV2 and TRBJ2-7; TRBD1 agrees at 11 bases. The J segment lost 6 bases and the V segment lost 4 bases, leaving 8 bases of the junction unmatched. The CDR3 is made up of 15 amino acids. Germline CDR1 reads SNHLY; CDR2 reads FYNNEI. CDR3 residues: CASSGTGGALAEQYF. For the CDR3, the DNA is TGTGCCAGCAGTGGGACAGGGGGCGCTTTGGCCGAGCAGTACTTC.

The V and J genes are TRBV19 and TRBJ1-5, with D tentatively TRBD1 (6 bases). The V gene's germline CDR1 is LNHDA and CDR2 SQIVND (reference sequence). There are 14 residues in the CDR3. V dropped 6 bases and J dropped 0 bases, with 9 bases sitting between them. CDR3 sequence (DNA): TGTGCCAGTAGAGGGGGTTATAGCAATCAGCCCCAGCATTTT. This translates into CASRGGYSNQPQHF.

The CDR3 region has the DNA TGTGCTAGTGGTTTCCATAAGAGCGGGAGTATTTACGAGCAGTACTTC. Its translation is CASGFHKSGSIYEQYF. The chain has TRBV12-5 and TRBJ2-7; 8 bases fit TRBD2. The germline CDR1 and CDR2 sequences are LGHNT and FRNRAP. With V trimmed by 3 bases and J by 4 bases, 11 bases remained unmatched. CDR3 size: 16 residues.

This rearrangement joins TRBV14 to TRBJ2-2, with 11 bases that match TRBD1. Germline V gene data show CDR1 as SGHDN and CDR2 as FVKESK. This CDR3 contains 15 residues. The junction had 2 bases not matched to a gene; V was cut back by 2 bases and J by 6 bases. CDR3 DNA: TGTGCCAGCAGCCAATTGGGACAGGGGGCCGGGGAGCTGTTTTTT. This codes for CASSQLGQGAGELFF.

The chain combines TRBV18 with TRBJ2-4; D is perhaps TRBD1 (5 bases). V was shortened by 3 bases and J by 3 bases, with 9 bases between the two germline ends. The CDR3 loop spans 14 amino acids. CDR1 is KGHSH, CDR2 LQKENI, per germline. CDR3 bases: TGTGCCAGCTCACCGACAGAAAACAAAAACATTCAGTACTTC. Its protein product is CASSPTENKNIQYF.

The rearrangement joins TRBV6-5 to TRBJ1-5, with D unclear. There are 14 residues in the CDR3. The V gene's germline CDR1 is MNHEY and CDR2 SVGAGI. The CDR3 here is CVTKVDFSNQPQHF. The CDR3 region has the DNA TGTGTCACAAAAGTGGATTTTAGCAATCAGCCCCAGCATTTT.

The CDR3 nucleotides are TGTGCCAGCAGCCCTAGGGTGGACGGAGGCTACACCTTC. As protein: CASSPRVDGGYTF. V gene TRBV7-8 combines with J gene TRBJ1-2, with D unclear. Germline V gene data show CDR1 as SGHVS and CDR2 as FQNEAQ. Trimming shortened V by 5 bases and J by 8 bases, and 15 bases separated the two germline ends. This CDR3 spans 13 amino acids.

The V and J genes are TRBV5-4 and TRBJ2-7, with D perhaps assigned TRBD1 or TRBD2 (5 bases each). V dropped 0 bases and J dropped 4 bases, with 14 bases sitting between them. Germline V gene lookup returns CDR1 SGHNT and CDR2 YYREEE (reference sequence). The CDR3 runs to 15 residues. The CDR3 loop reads CASSLDIGAFYEQYF. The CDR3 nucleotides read TGTGCCAGCAGCTTGGATATCGGGGCCTTTTACGAGCAGTACTTC.

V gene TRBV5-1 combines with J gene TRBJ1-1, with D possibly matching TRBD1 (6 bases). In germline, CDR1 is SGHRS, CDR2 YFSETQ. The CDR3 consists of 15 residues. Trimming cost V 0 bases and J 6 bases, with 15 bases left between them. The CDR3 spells CASSLAVGGPPEAFF. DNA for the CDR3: TGCGCCAGCAGCTTGGCGGTTGGGGGCCCCCCTGAAGCTTTCTTT. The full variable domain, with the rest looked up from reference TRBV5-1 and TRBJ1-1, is KAGVTQTPRYLIKTRGQQVTLSCSPISGHRSVSWYQQTPGQGLQFLFEYFSETQRNKGNFPGRFSGRQFSNSRSEMNVSTLELGDSALYLCASSLAVGGPPEAFFGQGTRLTVV.

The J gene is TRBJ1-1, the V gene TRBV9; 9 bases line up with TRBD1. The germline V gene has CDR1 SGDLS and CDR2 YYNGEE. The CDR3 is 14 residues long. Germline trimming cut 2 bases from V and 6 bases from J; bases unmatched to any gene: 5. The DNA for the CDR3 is TGTGCCAGCAGCGTCCGACAGGGGGGGGCTGAAGCTTTCTTT. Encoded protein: CASSVRQGGAEAFF.

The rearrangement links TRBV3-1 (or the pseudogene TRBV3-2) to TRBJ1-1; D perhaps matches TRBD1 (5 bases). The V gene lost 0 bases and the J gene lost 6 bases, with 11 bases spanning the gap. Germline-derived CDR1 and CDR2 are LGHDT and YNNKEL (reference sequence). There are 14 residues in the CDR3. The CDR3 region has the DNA TGTGCCAGCAGCCAAGATATGACAGAGGCTGAAGCTTTCTTT. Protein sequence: CASSQDMTEAEAFF.

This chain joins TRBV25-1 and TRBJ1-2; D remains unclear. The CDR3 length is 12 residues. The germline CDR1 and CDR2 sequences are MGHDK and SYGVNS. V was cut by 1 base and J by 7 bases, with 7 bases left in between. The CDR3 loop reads CASSELLGGYTF. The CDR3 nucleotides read TGTGCCAGCAGTGAATTGTTGGGTGGCTACACCTTC.

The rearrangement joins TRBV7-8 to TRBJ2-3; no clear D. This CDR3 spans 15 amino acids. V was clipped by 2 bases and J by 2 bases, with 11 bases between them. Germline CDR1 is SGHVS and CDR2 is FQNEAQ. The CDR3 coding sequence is TGTGCCAGCAGCTTAAAGGAACACTCCACAGATACGCAGTATTTT. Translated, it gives CASSLKEHSTDTQYF.

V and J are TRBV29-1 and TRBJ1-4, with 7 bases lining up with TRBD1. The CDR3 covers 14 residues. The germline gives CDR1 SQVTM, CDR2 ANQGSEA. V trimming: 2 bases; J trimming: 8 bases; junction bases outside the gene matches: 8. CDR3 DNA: TGCAGCGTTGAACTGGGGACAGCCAGGGAAAAACTGTTTTTT. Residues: CSVELGTAREKLFF.

CDR3 nucleotides: TGTGCCAGCAGCTGGACTAGTGTGTCCCAGTACTTC. Protein: CASSWTSVSQYF. The gene calls are TRBV3-1 (or the pseudogene TRBV3-2) and TRBJ2-5; TRBD2 aligns across 7 bases. Germline CDR1 and CDR2: LGHDT and YNNKEL (reference sequence). The CDR3 is 12 residues long. Losses at the gene ends were 5 bases for V and 9 bases for J; bases not matched to a gene: 6.

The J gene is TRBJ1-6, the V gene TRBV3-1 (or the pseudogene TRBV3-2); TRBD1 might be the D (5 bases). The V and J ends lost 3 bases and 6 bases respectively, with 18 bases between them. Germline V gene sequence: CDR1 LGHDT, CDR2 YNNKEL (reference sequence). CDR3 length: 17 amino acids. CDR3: CASSQFTGAKANSPLHF. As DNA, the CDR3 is TGTGCCAGCAGCCAGTTCACCGGGGCAAAGGCTAATTCACCCCTCCACTTT.

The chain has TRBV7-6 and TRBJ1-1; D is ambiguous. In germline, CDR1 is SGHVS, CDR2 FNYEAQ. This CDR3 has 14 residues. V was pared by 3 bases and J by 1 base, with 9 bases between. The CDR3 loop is CASSFEDGNTEAFF. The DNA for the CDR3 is TGTGCCAGCAGCTTCGAAGATGGGAACACTGAAGCTTTCTTT.

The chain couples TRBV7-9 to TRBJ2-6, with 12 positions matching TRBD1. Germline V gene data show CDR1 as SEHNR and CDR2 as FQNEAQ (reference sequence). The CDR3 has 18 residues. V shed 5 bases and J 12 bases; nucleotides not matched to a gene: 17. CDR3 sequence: CASSGARDRGLLLPVLTF. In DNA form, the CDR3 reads TGTGCCAGCAGCGGGGCAAGGGACAGGGGGCTTTTGTTACCCGTCCTGACTTTC.

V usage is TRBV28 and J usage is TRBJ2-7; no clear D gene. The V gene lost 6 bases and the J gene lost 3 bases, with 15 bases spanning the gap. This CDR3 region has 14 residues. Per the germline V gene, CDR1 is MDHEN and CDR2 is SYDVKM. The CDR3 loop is CASSSSGINYEQYF. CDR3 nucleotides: TGTGCCAGCAGCTCCTCCGGTATCAACTACGAGCAGTACTTC. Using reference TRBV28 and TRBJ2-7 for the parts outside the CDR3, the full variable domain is DVKVTQSSRYLVKRTGEKVFLECVQDMDHENMFWYRQDPGLGLRLIYFSYDVKMKEKGDIPEGYSVSREKKERFSLILESASTNQTSMYLCASSSSGINYEQYFGPGTRLTVT.

In nucleotides, the CDR3 is TGTGCCACCAGCAGAGATGACGGGGACAGGGTGATCCAAGCTTTCTTT. Translated, it gives CATSRDDGDRVIQAFF. The chain joins TRBV15 to TRBJ1-1; 9 nucleotides align to TRBD1. With 0 bases clipped from V and 9 bases from J, the junction kept 11 bases outside the gene matches. The CDR3 extends over 16 amino acids. Germline V CDR1 and CDR2: LNHNV, YYDKDF (reference sequence). Using reference TRBV15 and TRBJ1-1 for the parts outside the CDR3, the full variable domain is DAMVIQNPRYQVTQFGKPVTLSCSQTLNHNVMYWYQQKSSQAPKLLFHYYDKDFNNEADTPDNFQSRRPNTSFCFLDIRSPGLGDTAMYLCATSRDDGDRVIQAFFGQGTRLTVV.

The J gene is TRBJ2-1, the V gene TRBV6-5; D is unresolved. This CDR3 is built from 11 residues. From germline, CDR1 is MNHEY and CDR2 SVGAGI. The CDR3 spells CATVRLNEQFF. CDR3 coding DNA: TGTGCTACAGTCCGCCTCAATGAGCAGTTCTTC.